This T cell receptor (beta chain) derives from a study of blood T cell repertoires in COVID-19 (dated by TCRdb to 2019 to 2021). About the investigation overall: The collaborator samples originated in the United States, Italy and Spain and spanned the acute and convalescent phases of COVID-19. Where available, HLA class I and class II types were obtained from metadata supplied by the sample provider rather than from assay-based typing. Nearly every sample came with metadata listing a de-identified subject ID, COVID-19 status, age in years and sex. The repertoires were released in a freely available public database meant as a resource for research on the immune response to SARS-CoV-2. The material from the prospective study consisted of cDNA or gDNA derived from T cells, B-cell-depleted T cells, or PBMCs. Subjects who had been exposed to COVID-19, were actively infected with it, or had recovered from it provided the deeply sampled blood TCRbeta repertoires that made up the dataset. The samples were drawn from the first 160 participants of the ongoing ImmuneRACE study and from about 1,200 subjects provided by 6 global collaborators. Results the study describes overall, beyond this receptor: The quantity of clinical and demographic metadata differed by source and by participant and was supplied without curation.

Whole blood was collected in K2EDTA tubes by collaborating institutions according to the institutions' own protocols. For TCRbeta analysis, collaborators shipped samples in one of three forms: frozen whole blood, isolated PBMCs, or DNA extracted from either of those sample types. TCRbeta CDR3 regions were amplified from genomic DNA by means of the immunoSEQ Assay, a bias-controlled multiplex PCR. The original pipeline was this. The number of nucleated cells in each sample was estimated by amplification of reference gene primers within the assay. To quantify the absolute abundance of each unique TCRbeta CDR3 rearrangement, sequence reads were collapsed and filtered. For each sample, productive Simpson clonality was calculated as the square root of Simpson's diversity index across productive rearrangements. What TCRdb holds here is the immuneACCESS table cut down to in-frame rearrangements. Part of the clones is not present; checked against another copy, under half of the missing clones reflect an unresolved V gene, and the others are unexplained. D and trimming were read from the DNA, whereas the V and J calls and clone size are those reported in that table. In all, the sample holds some 380,000 clones, and around 90% of those were seen once. The ten largest clones add up to approximately 7% of the sample.

This clone was counted a single time. Its antigen target is currently unknown. Base qualities are not at hand, and no much larger clone is one base apart. This clonotype was sampled from a man in his late teens or twenties with active or convalescent COVID-19. Sequencing was done on a sample of peripheral blood.

The DNA reads as follows: TGTGCCAGCAGCCGCGCAGACTCGACCGACACCGGGGAGCTGTTTTTT. This translates into CASSRADSTDTGELFF. Here the chain combines TRBV28 and TRBJ2-2, with the D gene not confidently named. Spanning cysteine to phenylalanine, the CDR3 consists of 16 amino acids. Of all the DNA, just the CDR3 is kept, 48 bases in frame from base 1. Trimming costs V 6 bases and J 3 bases, and their ends lie 17 bases apart. The germline V gene supplies CDR1 MDHEN and CDR2 SYDVKM.